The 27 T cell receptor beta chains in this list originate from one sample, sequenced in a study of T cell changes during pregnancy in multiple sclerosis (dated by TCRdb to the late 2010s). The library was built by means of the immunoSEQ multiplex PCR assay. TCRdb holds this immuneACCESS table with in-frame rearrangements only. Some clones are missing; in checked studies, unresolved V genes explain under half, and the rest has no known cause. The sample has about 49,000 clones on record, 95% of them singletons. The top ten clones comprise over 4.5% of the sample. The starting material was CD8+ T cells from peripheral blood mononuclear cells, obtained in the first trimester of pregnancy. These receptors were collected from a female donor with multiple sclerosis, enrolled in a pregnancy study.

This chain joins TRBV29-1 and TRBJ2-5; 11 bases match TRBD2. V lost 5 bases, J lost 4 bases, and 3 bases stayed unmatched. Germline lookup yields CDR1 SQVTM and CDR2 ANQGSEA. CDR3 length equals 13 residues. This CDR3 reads CSVYGTSGETQYF. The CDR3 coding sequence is TGCAGCGTTTATGGGACTAGCGGAGAGACCCAGTACTTC. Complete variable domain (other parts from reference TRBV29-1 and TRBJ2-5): SAVISQKPSRDICQRGTSLTIQCQVDSQVTMMFWYRQQPGQSLTLIATANQGSEATYESGFVIDKFPISRPNLTFSTLTVSNMSPEDSSIYLCSVYGTSGETQYFGPGTRLLVL.

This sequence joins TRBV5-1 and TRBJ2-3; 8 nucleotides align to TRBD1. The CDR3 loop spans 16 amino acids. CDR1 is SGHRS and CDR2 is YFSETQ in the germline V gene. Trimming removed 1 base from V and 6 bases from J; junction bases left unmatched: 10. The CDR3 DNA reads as TGCGCCAGCAGCTTGACGTTTGACAGGGGTCCCGATACGCAGTATTTT. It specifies CASSLTFDRGPDTQYF.

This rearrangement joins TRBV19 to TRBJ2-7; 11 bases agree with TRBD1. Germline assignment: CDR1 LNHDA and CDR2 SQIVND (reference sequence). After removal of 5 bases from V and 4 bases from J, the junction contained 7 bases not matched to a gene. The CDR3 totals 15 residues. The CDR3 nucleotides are TGTGCCAGTAGTCCCGGACAGGGGGCGTGGTACGAGCAGTACTTC. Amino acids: CASSPGQGAWYEQYF.

CDR3 in DNA: TGTGCCAGCAGCGCCCCGCTGAGCGGGGGGAGGAATGAGCAGTTCTTC. Its protein is CASSAPLSGGRNEQFF. The chain links TRBV9 to TRBJ2-1; 9 nucleotides agree with TRBD2. V lost 3 bases and J lost 7; bases outside the gene matches: 11. In germline, CDR1 is SGDLS, CDR2 YYNGEE. The CDR3 totals 16 residues.

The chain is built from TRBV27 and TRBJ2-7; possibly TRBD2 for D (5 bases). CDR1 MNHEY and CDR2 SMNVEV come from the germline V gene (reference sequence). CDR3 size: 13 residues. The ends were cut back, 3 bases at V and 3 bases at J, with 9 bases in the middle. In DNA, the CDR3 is TGTGCCAGCAGTTTTGGGGAGAACTACGAGCAGTACTTC. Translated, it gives CASSFGENYEQYF.

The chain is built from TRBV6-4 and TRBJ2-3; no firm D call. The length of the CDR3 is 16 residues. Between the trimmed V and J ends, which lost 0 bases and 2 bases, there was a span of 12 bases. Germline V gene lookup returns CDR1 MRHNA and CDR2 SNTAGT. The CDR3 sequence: CASSDSIAGDTDTQYF. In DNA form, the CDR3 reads TGTGCCAGCAGTGACTCGATTGCAGGTGACACAGATACGCAGTATTTT.

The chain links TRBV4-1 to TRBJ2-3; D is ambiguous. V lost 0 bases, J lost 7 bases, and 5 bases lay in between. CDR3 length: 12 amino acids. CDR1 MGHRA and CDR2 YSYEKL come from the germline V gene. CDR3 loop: CASSQDGYTQYF. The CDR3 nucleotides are TGCGCCAGCAGCCAAGATGGCTATACGCAGTATTTT.

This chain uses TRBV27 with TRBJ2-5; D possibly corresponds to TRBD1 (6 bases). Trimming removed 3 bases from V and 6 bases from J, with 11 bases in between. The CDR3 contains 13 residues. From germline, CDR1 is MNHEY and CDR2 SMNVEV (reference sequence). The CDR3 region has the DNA TGTGCCAGCAGTTTTGGCAGGGGCAAGACCCAGTACTTC. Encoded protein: CASSFGRGKTQYF.

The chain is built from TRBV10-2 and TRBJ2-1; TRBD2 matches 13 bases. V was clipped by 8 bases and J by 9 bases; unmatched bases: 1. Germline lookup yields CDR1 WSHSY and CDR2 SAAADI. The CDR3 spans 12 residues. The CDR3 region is CASWTSGSEQFF. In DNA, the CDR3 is TGCGCCAGCTGGACTAGCGGGAGTGAGCAGTTCTTC.

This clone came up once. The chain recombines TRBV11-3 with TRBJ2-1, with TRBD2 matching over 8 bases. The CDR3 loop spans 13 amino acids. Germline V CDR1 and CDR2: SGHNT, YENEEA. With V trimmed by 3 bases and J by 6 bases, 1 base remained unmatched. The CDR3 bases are TGTGCCAGCAGCTTCACTAGCGGCAATGAGCAGTTCTTC. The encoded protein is CASSFTSGNEQFF.

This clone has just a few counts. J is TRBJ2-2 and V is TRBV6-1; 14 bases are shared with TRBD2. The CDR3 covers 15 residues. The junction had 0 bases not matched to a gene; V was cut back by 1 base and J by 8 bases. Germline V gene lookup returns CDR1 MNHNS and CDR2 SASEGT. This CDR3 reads CASSEGLAGGGELFF. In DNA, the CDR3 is TGTGCCAGCAGTGAAGGACTAGCGGGAGGGGGGGAGCTGTTTTTT.

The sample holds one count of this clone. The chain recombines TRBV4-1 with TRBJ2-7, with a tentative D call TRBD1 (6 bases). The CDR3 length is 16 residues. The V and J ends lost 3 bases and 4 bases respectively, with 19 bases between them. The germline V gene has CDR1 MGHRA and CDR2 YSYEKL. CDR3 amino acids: CASSQSIQGNRYEQYF. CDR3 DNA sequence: TGCGCCAGCAGCCAGAGCATCCAGGGGAATAGGTACGAGCAGTACTTC.

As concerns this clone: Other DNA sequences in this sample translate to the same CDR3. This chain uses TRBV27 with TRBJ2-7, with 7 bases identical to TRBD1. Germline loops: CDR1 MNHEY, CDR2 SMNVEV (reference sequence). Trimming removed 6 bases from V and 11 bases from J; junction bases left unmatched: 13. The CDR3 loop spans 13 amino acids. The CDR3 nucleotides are TGTGCCAGCAGCAATCATTACAGGGGCCCCGAGTACTTC. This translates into CASSNHYRGPEYF.

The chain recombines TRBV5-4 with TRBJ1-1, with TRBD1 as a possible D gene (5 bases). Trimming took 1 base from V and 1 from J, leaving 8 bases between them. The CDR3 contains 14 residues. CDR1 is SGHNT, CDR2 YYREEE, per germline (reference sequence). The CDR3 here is CASSLKTENTEAFF. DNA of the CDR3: TGTGCCAGCAGCTTGAAGACAGAGAACACTGAAGCTTTCTTT.

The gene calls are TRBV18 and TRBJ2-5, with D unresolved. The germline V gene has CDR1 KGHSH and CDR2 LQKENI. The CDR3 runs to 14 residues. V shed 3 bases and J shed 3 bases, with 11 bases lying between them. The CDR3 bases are TGTGCCAGCTCACCGAGGCGTCAGAAAGAGACCCAGTACTTC. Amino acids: CASSPRRQKETQYF. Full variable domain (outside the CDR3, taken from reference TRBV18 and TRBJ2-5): NAGVMQNPRHLVRRRGQEARLRCSPMKGHSHVYWYRQLPEEGLKFMVYLQKENIIDESGMPKERFSAEFPKEGPSILRIQQVVRGDSAAYFCASSPRRQKETQYFGPGTRLLVL.

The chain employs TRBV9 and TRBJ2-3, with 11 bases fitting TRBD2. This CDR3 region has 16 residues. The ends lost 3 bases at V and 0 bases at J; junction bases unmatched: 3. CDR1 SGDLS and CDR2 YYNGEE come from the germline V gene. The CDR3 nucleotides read TGTGCCAGCAGCGAGGGACTAGCGGAGAGCACAGATACGCAGTATTTT. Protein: CASSEGLAESTDTQYF.

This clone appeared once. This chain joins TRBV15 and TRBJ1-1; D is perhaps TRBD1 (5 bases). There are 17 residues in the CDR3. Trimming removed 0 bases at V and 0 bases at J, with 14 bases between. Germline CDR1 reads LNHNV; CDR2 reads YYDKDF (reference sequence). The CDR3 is CATSRDNRILMNTEAFF. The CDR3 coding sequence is TGTGCCACCAGCAGAGATAACAGGATCCTCATGAACACTGAAGCTTTCTTT.

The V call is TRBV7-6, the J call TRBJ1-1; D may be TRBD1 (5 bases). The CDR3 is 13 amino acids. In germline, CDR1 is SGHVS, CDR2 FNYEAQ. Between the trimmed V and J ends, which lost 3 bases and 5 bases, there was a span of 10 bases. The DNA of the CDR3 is TGTGCCAGCAGCTTCCAGGGTACGACTGAAGCTTTCTTT. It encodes CASSFQGTTEAFF.

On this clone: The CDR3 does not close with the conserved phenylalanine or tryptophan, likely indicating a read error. The CDR3 reads CASSPGGATGYTS. The CDR3 nucleotides are TGTGCCAGCAGTCCAGGGGGCGCGACTGGCTACACCTCC. The chain joins TRBV6-4 to TRBJ1-2; 8 bases line up with TRBD1. V was clipped by 5 bases and J by 7 bases; unmatched bases: 6. There are 13 residues in the CDR3. Germline-derived CDR1 and CDR2 are MRHNA and SNTAGT.

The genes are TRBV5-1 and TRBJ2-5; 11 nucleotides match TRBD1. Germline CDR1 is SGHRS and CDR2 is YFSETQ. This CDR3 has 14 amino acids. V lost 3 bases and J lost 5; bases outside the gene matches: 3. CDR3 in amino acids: CASSWTGGRETQYF. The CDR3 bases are TGCGCCAGCAGCTGGACAGGGGGCAGGGAGACCCAGTACTTC.

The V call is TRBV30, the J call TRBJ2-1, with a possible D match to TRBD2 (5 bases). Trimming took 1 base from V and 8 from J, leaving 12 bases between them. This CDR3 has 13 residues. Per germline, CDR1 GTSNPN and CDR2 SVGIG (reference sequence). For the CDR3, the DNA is TGTGCCTGGAGTGGGGGAACTAGACATGAGCAGTTCTTC. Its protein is CAWSGGTRHEQFF.

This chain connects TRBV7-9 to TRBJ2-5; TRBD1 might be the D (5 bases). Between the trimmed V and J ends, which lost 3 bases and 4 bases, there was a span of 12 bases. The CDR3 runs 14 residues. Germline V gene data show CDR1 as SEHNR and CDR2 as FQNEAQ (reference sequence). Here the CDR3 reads CASSLPGPPETQYF. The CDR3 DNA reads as TGTGCCAGCAGCTTGCCAGGGCCCCCAGAGACCCAGTACTTC. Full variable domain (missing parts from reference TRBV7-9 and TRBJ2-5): DTGVSQNPRHKITKRGQNVTFRCDPISEHNRLYWYRQTLGQGPEFLTYFQNEAQLEKSRLLSDRFSAERPKGSFSTLEIQRTEQGDSAMYLCASSLPGPPETQYFGPGTRLLVL.

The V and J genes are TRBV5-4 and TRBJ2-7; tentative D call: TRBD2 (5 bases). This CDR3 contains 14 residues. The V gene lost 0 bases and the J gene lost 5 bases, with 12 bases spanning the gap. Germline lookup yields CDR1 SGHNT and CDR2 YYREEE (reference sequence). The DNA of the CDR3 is TGTGCCAGCAGCTTGGCTCCGGGGTTCCACGAGCAGTACTTC. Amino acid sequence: CASSLAPGFHEQYF.

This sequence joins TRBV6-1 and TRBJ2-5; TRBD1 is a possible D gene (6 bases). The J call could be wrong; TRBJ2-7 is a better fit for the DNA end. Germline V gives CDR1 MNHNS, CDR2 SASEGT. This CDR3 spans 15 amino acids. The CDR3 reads CASSPEGDVTYEQYF. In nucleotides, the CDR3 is TGTGCCAGCAGTCCCGAGGGGGACGTAACCTACGAGCAGTACTTC.

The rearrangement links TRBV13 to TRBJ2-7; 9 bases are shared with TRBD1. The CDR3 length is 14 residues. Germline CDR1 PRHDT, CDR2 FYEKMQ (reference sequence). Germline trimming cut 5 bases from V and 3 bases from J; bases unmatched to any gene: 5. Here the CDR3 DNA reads TGTGCCAGCAGCCCCCGGACAGGGGACTACGAGCAGTACTTC. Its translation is CASSPRTGDYEQYF.

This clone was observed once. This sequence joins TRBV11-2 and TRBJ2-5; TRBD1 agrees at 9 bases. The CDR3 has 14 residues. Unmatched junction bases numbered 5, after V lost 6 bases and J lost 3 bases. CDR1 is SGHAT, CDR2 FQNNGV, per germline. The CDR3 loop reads CASRHRGLEETQYF. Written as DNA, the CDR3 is TGTGCCAGCAGACACAGGGGGCTGGAAGAGACCCAGTACTTC.

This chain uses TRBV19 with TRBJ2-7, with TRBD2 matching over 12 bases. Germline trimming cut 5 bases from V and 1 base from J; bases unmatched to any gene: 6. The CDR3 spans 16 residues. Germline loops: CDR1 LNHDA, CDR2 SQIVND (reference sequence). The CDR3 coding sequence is TGTGCCAGTAGTCCGCGGACTAGCGGGGCTTCCTACGAGCAGTACTTC. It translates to CASSPRTSGASYEQYF.